Each of the 32 T cell receptor beta chains below was sequenced from the same sample in a study of CD8+ T cells in alopecia areata. The authors extracted RNA and reverse transcribed it into cDNA as the sequencing template. Assay: immunoSEQ multiplex PCR; the TCRdb copy retains only in-frame clones and omits some. The table has roughly 150,000 clones, roughly 50% seen once. The material sequenced was CD4+ T cells sorted from blood, taken at week 0. The receptors were gathered from a human donor with alopecia areata.

The J gene is TRBJ1-2, the V gene TRBV20-1; D gene uncertain. The CDR3 has 11 residues. Germline CDR1 DFQATT, CDR2 SNEGSKA (reference sequence). V gave up 5 bases and J gave up 8 bases, with 12 bases separating them. DNA of the CDR3: TGCAGTGCTCCGTTCTATTTGGGCTACACCTTC. Its protein product is CSAPFYLGYTF.

The rearrangement uses TRBV5-1 and TRBJ1-5, with TRBD1 as a possible D gene (5 bases). From germline, CDR1 is SGHRS and CDR2 YFSETQ. The CDR3 totals 14 residues. V was shortened by 0 bases and J by 9 bases, with 13 bases between the two germline ends. The CDR3 is CASSLGQGSWPQHF. CDR3 nucleotide sequence: TGCGCCAGCAGCTTGGGGCAGGGATCTTGGCCCCAGCATTTT.

The rearrangement links TRBV7-2 to TRBJ2-4, with D hard to call. The V end was cut by 2 bases, the J end by 0 bases, with 5 bases between. This CDR3 has 14 residues. CDR1 and CDR2 from the germline V gene are SGHTA and FQGNSA. CDR3: CASSLRLAKNIQYF. The CDR3 DNA reads as TGTGCCAGCAGCTTACGATTAGCCAAAAACATTCAGTACTTC.

This chain connects TRBV25-1 to TRBJ2-2; 10 bases agree with TRBD2. Losses at the gene ends were 4 bases for V and 4 bases for J; bases not matched to a gene: 9. Germline CDR1 is MGHDK and CDR2 is SYGVNS. The length of the CDR3 is 17 residues. CDR3 residues: CASSGVAGGPITGELFF. The DNA of the CDR3 is TGTGCCAGCAGTGGAGTAGCGGGGGGCCCGATCACCGGGGAGCTGTTTTTT.

The chain uses TRBV13 and TRBJ2-5, with 12 bases identical to TRBD2. Germline CDR1 reads PRHDT; CDR2 reads FYEKMQ (reference sequence). V was pared by 5 bases and J by 3 bases, with 7 bases of the junction left unmatched. This CDR3 is 16 amino acids long. This chain's CDR3 is CASSPKLAGGKETQYF. The CDR3 nucleotides read TGTGCCAGCAGCCCCAAACTAGCGGGGGGCAAAGAGACCCAGTACTTC.

This chain links TRBV12-5 with TRBJ1-5; tentative D call: TRBD1 (5 bases). V gave up 7 bases and J gave up 0 bases, with 10 bases separating them. Germline V lookup: CDR1 LGHNT, CDR2 FRNRAP. CDR3 length equals 14 residues. The CDR3 region is CASVGGVSNQPQHF. CDR3 DNA sequence: TGTGCTAGTGTGGGGGGAGTTAGCAATCAGCCCCAGCATTTT. The full variable domain, with the rest looked up from reference TRBV12-5 and TRBJ1-5, is DARVTQTPRHKVTEMGQEVTMRCQPILGHNTVFWYRQTMMQGLELLAYFRNRAPLDDSGMPKDRFSAEMPDATLATLKIQPSEPRDSAVYFCASVGGVSNQPQHFGDGTRLSIL.

In DNA, the CDR3 is TGTGCCAGCCACCTCGAACAGGGGGGAGGCAATCAGCCCCAGCATTTT. Translation gives CASHLEQGGGNQPQHF. This chain uses TRBV28 with TRBJ1-5; 8 bases align to TRBD1. The CDR3 totals 16 residues. J lost 2 bases, V lost 8 bases, and 11 bases had no gene match. The V gene's germline CDR1 is MDHEN and CDR2 SYDVKM.

The DNA for the CDR3 is TGTGCCAGCAGTGCCCGGGGGGAAGTCCAAGAGACCCAGTACTTC. Its translation is CASSARGEVQETQYF. The gene calls are TRBV6-5 and TRBJ2-5, with 7 nucleotides matching TRBD2. The CDR3 covers 15 residues. The ends lost 5 bases at V and 1 base at J; junction bases unmatched: 7. The germline gives CDR1 MNHEY, CDR2 SVGAGI.

The V and J genes are TRBV25-1 and TRBJ2-5, with 7 positions matching TRBD2. Germline lookup yields CDR1 MGHDK and CDR2 SYGVNS. This CDR3 region has 13 residues. Trimming at V came to 8 bases and at J to 0 bases, leaving 3 bases not matched to a gene. Here the CDR3 DNA reads TGTGCCAGCGCGGGGAGGGACCAAGAGACCCAGTACTTC. It codes for CASAGRDQETQYF.

This clone was counted ten times or more. The rearrangement links TRBV5-6 to TRBJ1-2; D remains ambiguous. Germline CDR1 and CDR2: SGHDT and YYEEEE. Deletions cut 6 bases from V and 4 bases from J, with 10 bases between. This CDR3 is built from 12 residues. The CDR3 reads CASTQESYGYTF. The CDR3 DNA sequence: TGTGCCAGCACCCAGGAGTCCTATGGCTACACCTTC. Drawing the rest from reference TRBV5-6 and TRBJ1-2, the complete variable domain is DAGVTQSPTHLIKTRGQQVTLRCSPKSGHDTVSWYQQALGQGPQFIFQYYEEEERQRGNFPDRFSGHQFPNYSSELNVNALLLGDSALYLCASTQESYGYTFGSGTRLTVV.

V gene TRBV9 combines with J gene TRBJ1-2, with TRBD1 matching over 10 bases. The CDR3 runs 13 residues. The germline V gene encodes CDR1 SGDLS and CDR2 YYNGEE. Trimming cost V 7 bases and J 3 bases; bases outside gene matches: 3. In DNA form, the CDR3 reads TGTGCCAGCCGGGGGACAGGGGACTATGGCTACACCTTC. It yields the protein CASRGTGDYGYTF.

The rearrangement links TRBV6-5 to TRBJ1-2; 8 bases fit TRBD1. Germline V lookup: CDR1 MNHEY, CDR2 SVGAGI. The CDR3 runs 15 residues. With V trimmed by 5 bases and J by 4 bases, 9 bases remained unmatched. The DNA of the CDR3 is TGTGCCAGCAGTCCTACAGGGGGGAATCCCTATGGCTACACCTTC. It encodes CASSPTGGNPYGYTF.

The rearrangement links TRBV5-6 to TRBJ1-2; no definite D call. Trimming cost V 4 bases and J 6 bases, with 19 bases left between them. Germline CDR1 reads SGHDT; CDR2 reads YYEEEE. There are 15 residues in the CDR3. The CDR3 bases are TGTGCCAGCAGCGCGATAGAAACAGCTGTGGATGGCTACACCTTC. Its protein is CASSAIETAVDGYTF.

The chain is built from TRBV4-2 and TRBJ2-3, with no clear D. Germline CDR1 LGHNA, CDR2 YNFKEQ. The ends were cut back, 1 base at V and 1 base at J, with 12 bases in the middle. This CDR3 is 16 amino acids long. The CDR3 is CASSQGLYRGTDTQYF. The DNA of the CDR3 is TGTGCCAGCAGCCAAGGCCTCTATAGGGGCACAGATACGCAGTATTTT.

The chain uses TRBV30 and TRBJ1-6; the D gene is possibly TRBD1 (6 bases). Germline V lookup: CDR1 GTSNPN, CDR2 SVGIG (reference sequence). This CDR3 has 13 amino acids. V dropped 0 bases and J dropped 7 bases, with 7 bases sitting between them. The CDR3 here is CAWSVQGNSPLHF. DNA of the CDR3: TGTGCCTGGAGTGTACAGGGAAATTCACCCCTCCACTTT. The variable domain in full, completed from reference TRBV30 and TRBJ1-6, reads SQTIHQWPATLVQPVGSPLSLECTVEGTSNPNLYWYRQAAGRGLQLLFYSVGIGQISSEVPQNLSASRPQDRQFILSSKKLLLSDSGFYLCAWSVQGNSPLHFGNGTRLTVT.

The chain links TRBV9 to TRBJ2-5, with D perhaps matching TRBD2 (6 bases). Germline loops: CDR1 SGDLS, CDR2 YYNGEE. The V gene lost 4 bases and the J gene lost 4 bases, with 20 bases spanning the gap. The CDR3 runs to 16 residues. The CDR3 region is CASSRGGSLASETQYF. The CDR3 nucleotides read TGTGCCAGCAGCCGCGGAGGGTCGCTAGCGTCAGAGACCCAGTACTTC.

The rearrangement uses TRBV27 and TRBJ2-6; 7 nucleotides line up with TRBD2. The CDR3 contains 18 residues. Per germline, CDR1 MNHEY and CDR2 SMNVEV (reference sequence). The trim removed 5 bases at V and 3 bases at J, leaving 13 bases unmatched. CDR3 sequence: CASSRGRDLYSGANVLTF. In DNA, the CDR3 is TGTGCCAGCAGTCGGGGGAGGGATTTATATAGTGGGGCCAACGTCCTGACTTTC.

This clone has more than one count but fewer than ten. The V call is TRBV4-3, the J call TRBJ1-2; D gene ambiguous. This CDR3 contains 15 residues. In germline, CDR1 is LGHNA, CDR2 YSLEER. Deletions cut 1 base from V and 1 base from J, with 10 bases between. The CDR3 is CASSQGEGYNYGYTF. The CDR3 DNA sequence: TGCGCCAGCAGCCAAGGGGAAGGGTATAACTATGGCTACACCTTC.

This clone occurred once. This chain joins TRBV10-3 and TRBJ1-2, with D unclear. CDR3 length equals 13 residues. Germline V gene data show CDR1 as ENHRY and CDR2 as SYGVKD. Trimming took off 3 bases at V and 2 bases at J, with 7 bases between the two ends. In DNA, the CDR3 is TGTGCCATCAGTGAAATGGGGAACTATGGCTACACCTTC. It translates to CAISEMGNYGYTF.

The chain recombines TRBV2 with TRBJ2-7; D not certain. V shed 2 bases and J shed 2 bases, with 7 bases lying between them. CDR1 is SNHLY, CDR2 FYNNEI, per germline. The CDR3 is made up of 13 amino acids. Here the CDR3 reads CASSEYPAYEQYF. CDR3 DNA: TGTGCCAGCAGTGAATATCCAGCCTACGAGCAGTACTTC.

The genes are TRBV4-3 and TRBJ1-4; 7 bases match TRBD1. Losses at the gene ends were 3 bases for V and 4 bases for J; bases not matched to a gene: 8. Germline assignment: CDR1 LGHNA and CDR2 YSLEER. This CDR3 comprises 16 residues. The CDR3 DNA reads TGCGCCAGCAGCCAGTGGACAGGAACCCTTAATGAAAAACTGTTTTTT. It specifies CASSQWTGTLNEKLFF.

The J gene is TRBJ2-5, the V gene TRBV7-2; D might be TRBD2 (6 bases). This CDR3 is built from 17 residues. V was trimmed by 1 base and J by 2 bases, leaving 17 bases between them. CDR1 SGHTA and CDR2 FQGNSA come from the germline V gene. CDR3 in DNA: TGTGCCAGCAGCTTAGTAGGAGGGACGGGGGTACAAGAGACCCAGTACTTC. It codes for CASSLVGGTGVQETQYF.

The J gene is TRBJ1-5, the V gene TRBV5-6; D is ambiguous. This CDR3 contains 12 residues. Germline V lookup: CDR1 SGHDT, CDR2 YYEEEE. V was clipped by 0 bases and J by 6 bases, with 4 bases between them. The chain's CDR3 is CASSLGRQPQHF. CDR3 DNA: TGTGCCAGCAGCTTGGGGCGTCAGCCCCAGCATTTT.

This clone was observed a handful of times. V and J are TRBV6-5 and TRBJ1-2; D not certain. From germline, CDR1 is MNHEY and CDR2 SVGAGI. V lost 6 bases and J lost 7, with 15 bases in between. This CDR3 region has 13 residues. The CDR3: CASSYDGVAGYTF. Here the CDR3 DNA reads TGTGCCAGCAGCTATGACGGGGTGGCTGGCTACACCTTC.

The J gene is TRBJ2-5, the V gene TRBV4-3, with a possible D match to TRBD1 (5 bases). Germline V gene lookup returns CDR1 LGHNA and CDR2 YSLEER. The CDR3 is made up of 15 amino acids. V lost 0 bases to trimming and J lost 5 bases, with 13 bases between them. The CDR3 DNA follows: TGCGCCAGCAGCCAAGAGGCAGGGCCTGGGGAGACCCAGTACTTC. This gives the protein CASSQEAGPGETQYF.

The chain uses TRBV5-6 and TRBJ1-5, with D possibly being TRBD1 (5 bases). This CDR3 spans 14 amino acids. The germline V gene encodes CDR1 SGHDT and CDR2 YYEEEE. V lost 1 base and J lost 6, with 11 bases in between. The CDR3 DNA sequence: TGTGCCAGCAGCTTGAGGGACGGAAGTCAGCCCCAGCATTTT. Translation gives CASSLRDGSQPQHF.

The rearrangement joins TRBV7-8 to TRBJ1-6; D unclear. The germline V gene has CDR1 SGHVS and CDR2 FQNEAQ. CDR3 length: 15 residues. With 6 bases removed from V and 7 bases from J, the gap between germline ends came to 16 bases. CDR3 loop: CASSLDIAGNSPLHF. The CDR3 bases are TGTGCCAGCAGTTTGGATATAGCTGGAAATTCACCCCTCCACTTT. The full variable domain, completed using reference TRBV7-8 and TRBJ1-6, is GAGVSQSPRYKVAKRGQDVALRCDPISGHVSLFWYQQALGQGPEFLTYFQNEAQLDKSGLPSDRFFAERPEGSVSTLKIQRTQQEDSAVYLCASSLDIAGNSPLHFGNGTRLTVT.

J is TRBJ1-1 and V is TRBV20-1, with a tentative D call TRBD1 (5 bases). Germline V gene sequence: CDR1 DFQATT, CDR2 SNEGSKA (reference sequence). This CDR3 region has 11 residues. The chain's CDR3 is CRGDRRAEAFF. DNA of the CDR3: TGCAGAGGCGACAGAAGGGCTGAAGCTTTCTTT.

This clone was detected a few times. V is TRBV30 and J is TRBJ1-3; 9 positions match TRBD1. The J segment lost 1 base and the V segment lost 3 bases, leaving 7 bases of the junction unmatched. This CDR3 contains 16 residues. Germline V gene data show CDR1 as GTSNPN and CDR2 as SVGIG (reference sequence). The CDR3 spells CAWSAGDRVSGNTIYF. In DNA form, the CDR3 reads TGTGCCTGGAGCGCTGGGGACAGGGTATCTGGAAACACCATATATTTT. Full variable domain (missing parts from reference TRBV30 and TRBJ1-3): SQTIHQWPATLVQPVGSPLSLECTVEGTSNPNLYWYRQAAGRGLQLLFYSVGIGQISSEVPQNLSASRPQDRQFILSSKKLLLSDSGFYLCAWSAGDRVSGNTIYFGEGSWLTVV.

This clone showed up just a few times. The rearrangement joins TRBV7-2 to TRBJ2-7; no firm D call. The CDR3 has 15 amino acids. The ends were cut back, 1 base at V and 3 bases at J, with 13 bases in the middle. Looked up from germline, CDR1 is SGHTA and CDR2 is FQGNSA. CDR3 coding DNA: TGTGCCAGCAGCTTAGTTGTGGGGTATTTCTACGAGCAGTACTTC. Protein sequence: CASSLVVGYFYEQYF.

The rearrangement joins TRBV7-9 to TRBJ2-3; 9 nucleotides align to TRBD2. Germline CDR1 and CDR2: SEHNR and FQNEAQ (reference sequence). The V gene end was trimmed by 2 bases and the J gene end by 2 bases; junction bases not matched to a gene: 14. The CDR3 totals 19 residues. The CDR3 DNA reads TGTGCCAGCAGCTTACCTTCTCTTAGGCTAGCGGGGACCACAGATACGCAGTATTTT. It translates to CASSLPSLRLAGTTDTQYF.

This clone appeared a few times. The chain combines TRBV2 with TRBJ2-6; D gene unclear. CDR1 and CDR2 from the germline V gene are SNHLY and FYNNEI. The CDR3 extends over 13 amino acids. Trimming shortened V by 8 bases and J by 0 bases, and 5 bases separated the two germline ends. CDR3 region: CASHYSGANVLTF. As DNA, the CDR3 is TGTGCCAGCCACTACTCTGGGGCCAACGTCCTGACTTTC.